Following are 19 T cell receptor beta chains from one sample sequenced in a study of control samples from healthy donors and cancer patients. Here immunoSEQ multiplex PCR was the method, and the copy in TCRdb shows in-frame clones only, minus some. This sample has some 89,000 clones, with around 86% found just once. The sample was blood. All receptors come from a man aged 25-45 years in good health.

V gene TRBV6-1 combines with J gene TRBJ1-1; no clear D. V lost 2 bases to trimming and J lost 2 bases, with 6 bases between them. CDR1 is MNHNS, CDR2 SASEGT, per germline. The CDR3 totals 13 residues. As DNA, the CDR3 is TGTGCCAGCAGTGAATGGATAAACACTGAAGCTTTCTTT. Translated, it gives CASSEWINTEAFF.

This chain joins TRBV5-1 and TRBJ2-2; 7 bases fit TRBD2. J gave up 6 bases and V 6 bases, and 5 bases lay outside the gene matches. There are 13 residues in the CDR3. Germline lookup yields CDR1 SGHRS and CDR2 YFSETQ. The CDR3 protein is CASNGGSPGELFF. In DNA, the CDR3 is TGCGCCAGCAACGGGGGGTCACCCGGGGAGCTGTTTTTT.

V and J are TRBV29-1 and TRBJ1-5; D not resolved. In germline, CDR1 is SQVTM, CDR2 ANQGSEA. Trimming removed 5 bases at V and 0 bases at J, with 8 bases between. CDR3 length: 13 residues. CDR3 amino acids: CSVIVRSNQPQHF. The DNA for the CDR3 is TGCAGCGTTATCGTCCGTAGCAATCAGCCCCAGCATTTT.

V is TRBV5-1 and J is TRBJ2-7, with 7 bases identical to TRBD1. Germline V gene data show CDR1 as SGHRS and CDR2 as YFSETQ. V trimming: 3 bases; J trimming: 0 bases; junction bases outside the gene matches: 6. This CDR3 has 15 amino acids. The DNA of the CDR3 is TGCGCCAGCAGCTATGGGACAGCAAGCTCCTACGAGCAGTACTTC. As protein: CASSYGTASSYEQYF. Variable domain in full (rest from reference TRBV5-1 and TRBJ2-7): KAGVTQTPRYLIKTRGQQVTLSCSPISGHRSVSWYQQTPGQGLQFLFEYFSETQRNKGNFPGRFSGRQFSNSRSEMNVSTLELGDSALYLCASSYGTASSYEQYFGPGTRLTVT.

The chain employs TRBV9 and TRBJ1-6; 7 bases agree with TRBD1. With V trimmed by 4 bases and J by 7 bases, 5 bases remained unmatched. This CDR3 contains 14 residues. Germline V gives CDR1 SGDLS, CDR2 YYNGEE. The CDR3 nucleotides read TGTGCCAGCAGCCTAGGCAGGGGGAATTCACCCCTCCACTTT. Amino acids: CASSLGRGNSPLHF. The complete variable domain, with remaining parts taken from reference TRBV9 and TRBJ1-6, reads DSGVTQTPKHLITATGQRVTLRCSPRSGDLSVYWYQQSLDQGLQFLIQYYNGEERAKGNILERFSAQQFPDLHSELNLSSLELGDSALYFCASSLGRGNSPLHFGNGTRLTVT.

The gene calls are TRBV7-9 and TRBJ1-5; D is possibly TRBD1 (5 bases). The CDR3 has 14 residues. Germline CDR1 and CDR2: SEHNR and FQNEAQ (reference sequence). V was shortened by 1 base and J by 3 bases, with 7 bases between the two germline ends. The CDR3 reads CASSLGQYNQPQHF. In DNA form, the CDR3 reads TGTGCCAGCAGCTTAGGACAGTACAATCAGCCCCAGCATTTT.

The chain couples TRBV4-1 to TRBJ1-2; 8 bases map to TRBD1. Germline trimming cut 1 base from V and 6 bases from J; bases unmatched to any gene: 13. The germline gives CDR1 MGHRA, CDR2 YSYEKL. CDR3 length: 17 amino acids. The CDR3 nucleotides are TGCGCCAGCAGCCAAGGGCCCCTAGACAGGGGTTACCATGGCTACACCTTC. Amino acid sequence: CASSQGPLDRGYHGYTF.

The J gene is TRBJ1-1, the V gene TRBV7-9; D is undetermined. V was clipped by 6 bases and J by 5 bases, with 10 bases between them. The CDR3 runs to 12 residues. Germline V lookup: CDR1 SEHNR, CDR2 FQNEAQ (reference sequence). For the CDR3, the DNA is TGTGCCAGCAGTCCGACTGATACTGAAGCTTTCTTT. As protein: CASSPTDTEAFF.

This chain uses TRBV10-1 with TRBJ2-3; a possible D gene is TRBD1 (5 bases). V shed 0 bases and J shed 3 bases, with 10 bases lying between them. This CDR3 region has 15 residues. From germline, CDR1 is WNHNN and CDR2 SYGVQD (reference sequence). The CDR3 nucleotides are TGCGCCAGCAGTGAGTCGCAGGGTTGGACAGATACGCAGTATTTT. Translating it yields CASSESQGWTDTQYF.

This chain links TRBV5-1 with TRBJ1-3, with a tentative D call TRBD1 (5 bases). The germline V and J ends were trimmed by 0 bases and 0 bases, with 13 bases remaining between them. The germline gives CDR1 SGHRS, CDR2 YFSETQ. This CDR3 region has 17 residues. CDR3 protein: CASSLDEGRYSGNTIYF. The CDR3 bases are TGCGCCAGCAGCTTGGATGAGGGGAGGTACTCTGGAAACACCATATATTTT.

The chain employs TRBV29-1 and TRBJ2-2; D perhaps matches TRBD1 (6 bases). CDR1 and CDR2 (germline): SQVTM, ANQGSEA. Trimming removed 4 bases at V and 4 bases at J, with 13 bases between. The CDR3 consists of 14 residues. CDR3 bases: TGCAGCGTTGTGGGCAGAGGGGGCACCGGGGAGCTGTTTTTT. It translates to CSVVGRGGTGELFF.

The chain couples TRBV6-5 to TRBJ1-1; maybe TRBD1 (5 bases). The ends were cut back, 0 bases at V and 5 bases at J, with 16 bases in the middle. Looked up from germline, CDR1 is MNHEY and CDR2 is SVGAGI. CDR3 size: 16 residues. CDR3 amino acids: CASSYSMVGVGTEAFF. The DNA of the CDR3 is TGTGCCAGCAGTTACTCTATGGTGGGGGTGGGAACTGAAGCTTTCTTT.

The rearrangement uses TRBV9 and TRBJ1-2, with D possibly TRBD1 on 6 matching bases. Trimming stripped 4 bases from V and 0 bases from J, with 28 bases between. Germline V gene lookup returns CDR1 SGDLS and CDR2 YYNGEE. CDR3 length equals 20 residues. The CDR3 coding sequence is TGTGCCAGCAGCTCCGCGGCGGGGGGCCCAGTAGAGGGTGCTAACTATGGCTACACCTTC. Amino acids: CASSSAAGGPVEGANYGYTF.

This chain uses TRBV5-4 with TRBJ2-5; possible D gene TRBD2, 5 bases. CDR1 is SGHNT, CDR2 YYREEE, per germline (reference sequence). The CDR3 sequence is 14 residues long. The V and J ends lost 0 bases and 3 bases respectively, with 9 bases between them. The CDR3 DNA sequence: TGTGCCAGCAGCTTGGCCTACGGGGAAGAGACCCAGTACTTC. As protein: CASSLAYGEETQYF.

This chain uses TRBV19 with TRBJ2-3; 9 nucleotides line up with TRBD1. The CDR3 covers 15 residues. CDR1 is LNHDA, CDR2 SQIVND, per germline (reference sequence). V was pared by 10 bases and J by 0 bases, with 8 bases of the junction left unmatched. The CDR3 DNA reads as TGTGCCACCCAGGGGACAGGGACTAGCACAGATACGCAGTATTTT. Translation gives CATQGTGTSTDTQYF.

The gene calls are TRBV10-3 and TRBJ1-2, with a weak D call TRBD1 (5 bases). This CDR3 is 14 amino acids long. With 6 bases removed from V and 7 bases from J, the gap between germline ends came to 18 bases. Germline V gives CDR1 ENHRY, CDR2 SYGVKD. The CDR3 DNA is TGTGCCATCAGGGGGGGGACTGGAGAGTCTGGCTACACCTTC. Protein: CAIRGGTGESGYTF.

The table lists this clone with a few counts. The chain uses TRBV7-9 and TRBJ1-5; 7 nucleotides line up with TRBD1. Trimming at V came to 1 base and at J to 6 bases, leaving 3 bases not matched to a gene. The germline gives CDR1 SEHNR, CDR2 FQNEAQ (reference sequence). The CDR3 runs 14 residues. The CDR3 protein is CASSLGQGGQPQHF. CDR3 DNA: TGTGCCAGCAGCTTAGGACAGGGCGGTCAGCCCCAGCATTTT. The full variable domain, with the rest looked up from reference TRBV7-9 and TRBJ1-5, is DTGVSQNPRHKITKRGQNVTFRCDPISEHNRLYWYRQTLGQGPEFLTYFQNEAQLEKSRLLSDRFSAERPKGSFSTLEIQRTEQGDSAMYLCASSLGQGGQPQHFGDGTRLSIL.

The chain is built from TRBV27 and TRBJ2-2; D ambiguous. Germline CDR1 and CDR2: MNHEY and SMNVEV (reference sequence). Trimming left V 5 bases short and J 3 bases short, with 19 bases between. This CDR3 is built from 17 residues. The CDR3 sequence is CASSPYEVGYDTGELFF. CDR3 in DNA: TGTGCCAGCAGTCCCTATGAGGTGGGGTATGACACCGGGGAGCTGTTTTTT.

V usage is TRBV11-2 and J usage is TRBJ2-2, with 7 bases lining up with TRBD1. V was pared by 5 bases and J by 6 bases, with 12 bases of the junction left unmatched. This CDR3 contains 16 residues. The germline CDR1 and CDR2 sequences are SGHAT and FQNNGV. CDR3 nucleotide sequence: TGTGCCAGCAGCCCCGAAAGTTACCAGGGGGCCGGGGAGCTGTTTTTT. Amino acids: CASSPESYQGAGELFF.